A single T cell receptor (beta chain) is shown here with its context. Germline assignment: CDR1 SGHNT and CDR2 YYREEE (reference sequence). There are 15 residues in the CDR3. Trimming took 4 bases from V and 5 from J; bases not matched to a gene: 11. The data stem from a study of cytomegalovirus exposure and HLA in healthy donors. Overall study context: A preliminary data release comprised tens of millions of unique TCRs obtained from HLA-typed donors.

PCR employed 60 Vbeta and 13 Jbeta primers. Assay used: immunoSEQ multiplex PCR; TCRdb lists only in-frame clones, some missing. The sample yields about 98,000 clones, about 81% seen once. Each donor was healthy, and each was a bone marrow donor. The clonotype was recovered from a man aged 40-50 years in good health and CMV-seronegative. The specimen sequenced was PBMCs. The gene calls are TRBV5-4 and TRBJ2-7; TRBD2 matches 8 bases. The CDR3 reads CASSLTTSGRHEQYF. The DNA of the CDR3 is TGTGCCAGCAGCCTCACCACTAGCGGTAGACACGAGCAGTACTTC. The variable domain in full, with the rest retrieved from reference TRBV5-4 and TRBJ2-7, is ETGVTQSPTHLIKTRGQQVTLRCSSQSGHNTVSWYQQALGQGPQFIFQYYREEENGRGNFPPRFSGLQFPNYSSELNVNALELDDSALYLCASSLTTSGRHEQYFGPGTRLTVT.